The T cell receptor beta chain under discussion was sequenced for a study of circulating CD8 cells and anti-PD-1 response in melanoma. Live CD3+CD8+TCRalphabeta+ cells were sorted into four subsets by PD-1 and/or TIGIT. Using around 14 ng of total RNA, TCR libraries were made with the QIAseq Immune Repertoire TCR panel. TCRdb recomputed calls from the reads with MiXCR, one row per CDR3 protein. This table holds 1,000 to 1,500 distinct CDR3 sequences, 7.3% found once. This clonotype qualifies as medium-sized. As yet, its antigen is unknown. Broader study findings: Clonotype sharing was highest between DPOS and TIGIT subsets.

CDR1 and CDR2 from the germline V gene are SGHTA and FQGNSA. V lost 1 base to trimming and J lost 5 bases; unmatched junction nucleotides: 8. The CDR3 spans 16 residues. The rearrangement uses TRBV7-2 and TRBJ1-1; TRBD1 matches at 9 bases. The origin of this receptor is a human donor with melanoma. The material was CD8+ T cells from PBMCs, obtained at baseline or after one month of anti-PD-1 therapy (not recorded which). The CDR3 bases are TGTGCCAGCAGCTTAGGGCTCGACAGGGGGAGAACTGAAGCTTTCTTT. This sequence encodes CASSLGLDRGRTEAFF.